The 13 T cell receptor beta chains presented below share a single source sample, sequenced in a study of blood T cells in healthy people across ages. Primed by a sample-barcoded 5' primer and a J-beta primer mix, a second PCR proceeded for 7 to 11 cycles. MiXCR was run by TCRdb on the 5' RACE reads, yielding one entry per CDR3 protein. This table has over 950,000 distinct CDR3 sequences, about 53% appearing once. Sequencing was done on a sample of blood. The receptors originated from an older woman in good health.

The chain combines TRBV20-1 with TRBJ1-2; D not certain. CDR1 and CDR2 (germline): DFQATT, SNEGSKA (reference sequence). This CDR3 spans 14 amino acids. V dropped 2 bases and J dropped 6 bases, with 16 bases sitting between them. The CDR3: CSARYGDLGNGYTF. For the CDR3, the DNA is TGCAGTGCTAGATACGGGGATTTGGGGAATGGCTACACCTTC.

The chain has TRBV29-1 and TRBJ1-1; possible D gene TRBD1, 5 bases. This CDR3 is 13 amino acids long. The V and J ends lost 6 bases and 1 base respectively, with 12 bases between them. Germline CDR1 is SQVTM and CDR2 is ANQGSEA. The CDR3 here is CSVRQLPNTEAFF. The CDR3 DNA sequence: TGCAGCGTCCGACAGCTACCGAACACTGAAGCTTTCTTT.

The CDR3 DNA is TGTGCCAGCAGTTCCCTAGGGGGCGGTAGAGCGGGAGCGGCAGATACGCAGTATTTT. Protein: CASSSLGGGRAGAADTQYF. The chain uses TRBV28 and TRBJ2-3; possibly TRBD2 for D (8 bases). The V end was cut by 4 bases, the J end by 4 bases, with 27 bases between. Per germline, CDR1 MDHEN and CDR2 SYDVKM. CDR3 length equals 19 residues.

The CDR3, as DNA: TGCAGCGTTCGTATTGCTAGGAGCCCCGACAATGAGCAGTACTTC. Amino acid sequence: CSVRIARSPDNEQYF. The J gene is TRBJ2-5, the V gene TRBV29-1, with D unclear. This CDR3 is 15 amino acids long. Trimming left V 5 bases short and J 11 bases short, with 27 bases between. Germline values: CDR1 SQVTM, CDR2 ANQGSEA. Complete variable domain (other parts from reference TRBV29-1 and TRBJ2-5): SAVISQKPSRDICQRGTSLTIQCQVDSQVTMMFWYRQQPGQSLTLIATANQGSEATYESGFVIDKFPISRPNLTFSTLTVSNMSPEDSSIYLCSVRIARSPDNEQYFGPGTRLLVL.

This clonotype was found a few times. The chain carries TRBV9 and TRBJ2-7, with 9 positions matching TRBD1. V gave up 4 bases and J gave up 3 bases; unmatched junction bases: 11. The CDR3 is made up of 16 amino acids. Germline CDR1 is SGDLS and CDR2 is YYNGEE. The CDR3 loop is CASSPRVGQGFYEQYF. The CDR3 nucleotides read TGTGCCAGCAGCCCCCGAGTGGGACAGGGATTCTACGAGCAGTACTTC.

The CDR3 reads CASSHTKRGGNFKPSDEKLFF. CDR3 DNA sequence: TGCGCCAGCAGCCACACAAAGCGGGGGGGGAACTTCAAACCTTCGGATGAAAAACTGTTTTTT. The rearrangement uses TRBV4-3 and TRBJ1-4; TRBD1 is a possible D gene (5 bases). The CDR3 extends over 21 amino acids. The V end was cut by 3 bases, the J end by 6 bases, with 32 bases between. The germline CDR1 and CDR2 sequences are LGHNA and YSLEER.

This clonotype was recorded a few times. This chain uses TRBV12-3 or TRBV12-4 with TRBJ2-1; D is perhaps TRBD2 (6 bases). V lost 1 base to trimming and J lost 11 bases, with 12 bases between them. The CDR3 sequence is 13 residues long. The CDR3 protein is CASSLGSSAQQFF. The CDR3 DNA sequence: TGTGCCAGCAGTTTAGGATCTAGCGCCCAGCAGTTCTTC.

Only a few counts were recorded for this clonotype. V is TRBV19 and J is TRBJ2-4; 9 bases match TRBD2. In germline, CDR1 is LNHDA, CDR2 SQIVND (reference sequence). V gave up 4 bases and J gave up 8 bases; unmatched junction bases: 3. The CDR3 runs 13 residues. In DNA form, the CDR3 reads TGTGCCAGTAGTACTAGCGGGACGGACATTCAGTACTTC. As protein: CASSTSGTDIQYF. Looking up the rest from reference TRBV19 and TRBJ2-4 gives the full variable domain: DGGITQSPKYLFRKEGQNVTLSCEQNLNHDAMYWYRQDPGQGLRLIYYSQIVNDFQKGDIAEGYSVSREKKESFPLTVTSAQKNPTAFYLCASSTSGTDIQYFGAGTRLSVL.

The rearrangement uses TRBV7-2 and TRBJ2-1; 8 nucleotides line up with TRBD2. The CDR3 consists of 16 residues. Losses at the gene ends were 0 bases for V and 4 bases for J; bases not matched to a gene: 5. The germline V gene has CDR1 SGHTA and CDR2 FQGNSA. In DNA form, the CDR3 reads TGTGCCAGCAGCTTAGCGATTAAGCGGGAGTACAATGAGCAGTTCTTC. Residues: CASSLAIKREYNEQFF.

This sequence joins TRBV2 and TRBJ2-1; 10 bases are shared with TRBD1. The germline V gene encodes CDR1 SNHLY and CDR2 FYNNEI. The CDR3 consists of 16 residues. V lost 6 bases to trimming and J lost 6 bases; unmatched junction nucleotides: 11. CDR3 loop: CASRVDRGRGGNEQFF. In nucleotides, the CDR3 is TGTGCCAGCAGGGTAGACAGGGGGCGCGGTGGCAATGAGCAGTTCTTC.

This clonotype has only a few counts. V and J are TRBV12-3 or TRBV12-4 and TRBJ2-2, with D uncertain. V lost 3 bases to trimming and J lost 6 bases, with 11 bases between them. The CDR3 covers 14 residues. The CDR3 loop is CASSFSLGPGELFF. Written as DNA, the CDR3 is TGTGCCAGCAGTTTCAGTTTGGGTCCCGGGGAGCTGTTTTTT.

This clonotype was seen a handful of times. This chain links TRBV18 with TRBJ2-4, with 8 bases identical to TRBD1. V lost 6 bases to trimming and J lost 2 bases; unmatched junction nucleotides: 9. CDR1 and CDR2 from the germline V gene are KGHSH and LQKENI. The CDR3 is 16 amino acids. CDR3 coding DNA: TGTGCCAGCTCGCAAGCAGGGGGCGCGACCAAAAACATTCAGTACTTC. The encoded protein is CASSQAGGATKNIQYF.

The J gene is TRBJ1-6, the V gene TRBV10-3; TRBD1 is a possible D gene (5 bases). The germline V and J ends were trimmed by 0 bases and 5 bases, with 8 bases remaining between them. Germline V gene data show CDR1 as ENHRY and CDR2 as SYGVKD. This CDR3 spans 15 amino acids. The CDR3 here is CAISESRGNNSPLHF. The DNA of the CDR3 is TGTGCCATCAGTGAGTCTAGGGGAAATAATTCACCCCTCCACTTT.